Below, 11 T cell receptor beta chains from the same sample are listed, as sequenced in a study of T-cell reconstitution after alpha-beta-depleted transplantation in children. During its preparation, the TCRbeta library received unique molecular identifiers. In TCRdb, the PCR reads were re-called with MiXCR into one record per CDR3 protein. The table includes about 600,000 distinct CDR3 sequences, approximately 12% detected once. The sequences come from PBMCs, mostly from graft donor cells, collected 360 days after TCRalphabeta/CD19-depleted stem cell transplant. Receptor source: a male patient aged 5 to 17 who had a stem cell transplant for acute myeloid leukemia, so the T cells may come from the graft donor.

The gene calls are TRBV4-2 and TRBJ2-7; maybe TRBD2 (6 bases). V lost 0 bases to trimming and J lost 7 bases, with 22 bases between them. The CDR3 spans 17 residues. CDR1 and CDR2 (germline): LGHNA, YNFKEQ. The DNA for the CDR3 is TGTGCCAGCAGCCAAGAATTTCCACGCGGGACCCTTTTGGAGCAGTACTTC. Translated, it gives CASSQEFPRGTLLEQYF.

The V and J genes are TRBV20-1 and TRBJ2-7; 8 positions agree with TRBD1. J gave up 3 bases and V 1 base, and 5 bases lay outside the gene matches. This CDR3 contains 14 residues. Germline V gives CDR1 DFQATT, CDR2 SNEGSKA (reference sequence). The CDR3 is CSARGTGRGYEQYF. The CDR3, as DNA: TGCAGTGCTAGAGGGACAGGGAGAGGCTACGAGCAGTACTTC.

This clonotype was seen a few times. The chain employs TRBV5-1 and TRBJ2-5; TRBD1 is a possible D gene (5 bases). The length of the CDR3 is 13 residues. V lost 7 bases to trimming and J lost 5 bases, with 15 bases between them. The germline CDR1 and CDR2 sequences are SGHRS and YFSETQ. The CDR3 sequence is CASGTQVQETQYF. CDR3 DNA: TGCGCCAGCGGTACACAGGTACAGGAGACCCAGTACTTC. Using reference TRBV5-1 and TRBJ2-5 for the parts outside the CDR3, the full variable domain is KAGVTQTPRYLIKTRGQQVTLSCSPISGHRSVSWYQQTPGQGLQFLFEYFSETQRNKGNFPGRFSGRQFSNSRSEMNVSTLELGDSALYLCASGTQVQETQYFGPGTRLLVL.

This chain links TRBV9 with TRBJ2-2; 7 positions match TRBD2. The germline V gene encodes CDR1 SGDLS and CDR2 YYNGEE. V dropped 0 bases and J dropped 3; count of bases not matched to a gene: 8. The CDR3 totals 17 residues. CDR3 sequence (DNA): TGTGCCAGCAGCGTAGCTCGGGGGAGGGCGGACACCGGGGAGCTGTTTTTT. Its protein is CASSVARGRADTGELFF.

This clonotype was recorded a few times. The rearrangement links TRBV19 to TRBJ2-1, with 10 nucleotides matching TRBD2. The CDR3 contains 17 residues. From germline, CDR1 is LNHDA and CDR2 SQIVND (reference sequence). Unmatched junction bases numbered 11, after V lost 3 bases and J lost 6 bases. CDR3 sequence (DNA): TGTGCCAGTAGTATGGCTCCCCTAGCGGGAGTTGCCAATGAGCAGTTCTTC. Translation gives CASSMAPLAGVANEQFF. Full variable domain (rest looked up from reference TRBV19 and TRBJ2-1): DGGITQSPKYLFRKEGQNVTLSCEQNLNHDAMYWYRQDPGQGLRLIYYSQIVNDFQKGDIAEGYSVSREKKESFPLTVTSAQKNPTAFYLCASSMAPLAGVANEQFFGPGTRLTVL.

V is TRBV9 and J is TRBJ1-1; perhaps TRBD1 as D (5 bases). Germline V gives CDR1 SGDLS, CDR2 YYNGEE. This CDR3 is 16 amino acids long. V shed 0 bases and J shed 6 bases, with 18 bases lying between them. The CDR3 sequence: CASSVDPIRVGAEAFF. The CDR3 DNA sequence: TGTGCCAGCAGCGTAGATCCGATCAGGGTGGGGGCTGAAGCTTTCTTT.

This clonotype was seen a few times. The chain couples TRBV3-1 to TRBJ2-5, with D hard to call. From germline, CDR1 is LGHDT and CDR2 YNNKEL (reference sequence). This CDR3 spans 12 amino acids. V shed 3 bases and J shed 2 bases, with 4 bases lying between them. The CDR3 bases are TGTGCCAGCAGCCAGACACAAGAGACCCAGTACTTC. This encodes CASSQTQETQYF.

The V and J genes are TRBV7-2 and TRBJ2-1; 8 nucleotides match TRBD2. This CDR3 is built from 16 residues. With 4 bases clipped from V and 2 bases from J, the junction kept 7 bases outside the gene matches. CDR1 is SGHTA, CDR2 FQGNSA, per germline. CDR3 coding DNA: TGTGCCAGCAGCTCCCCACTAGCGGCTGCCTACAATGAGCAGTTCTTC. Encoded protein: CASSSPLAAAYNEQFF. The whole variable domain, remainder taken from reference TRBV7-2 and TRBJ2-1, is GAGVSQSPSNKVTEKGKDVELRCDPISGHTALYWYRQSLGQGLEFLIYFQGNSAPDKSGLPSDRFSAERTGGSVSTLTIQRTQQEDSAVYLCASSSPLAAAYNEQFFGPGTRLTVL.

The chain couples TRBV20-1 to TRBJ2-3, with D possibly TRBD2 on 7 matching bases. There are 14 residues in the CDR3. Germline V CDR1 and CDR2: DFQATT, SNEGSKA (reference sequence). V dropped 5 bases and J dropped 5 bases, with 17 bases sitting between them. This CDR3 reads CSAGGGGPGDTQYF. The CDR3 DNA reads as TGCAGTGCTGGAGGGGGGGGTCCGGGAGATACGCAGTATTTT.

This clonotype was observed a handful of times. CDR3 sequence: CASSLQGLAGEKNTGELFF. The CDR3 nucleotides are TGTGCCAGCAGTTTACAGGGACTAGCGGGAGAGAAGAACACCGGGGAGCTGTTTTTT. This rearrangement joins TRBV28 to TRBJ2-2; TRBD2 aligns across 14 bases. V was clipped by 2 bases and J by 1 base; unmatched bases: 6. The V gene's germline CDR1 is MDHEN and CDR2 SYDVKM. The CDR3 loop spans 19 amino acids.

The chain joins TRBV14 to TRBJ2-3, with 14 bases matching TRBD2. V lost 0 bases to trimming and J lost 8 bases; unmatched junction nucleotides: 4. CDR3 length equals 16 residues. Per germline, CDR1 SGHDN and CDR2 FVKESK. The CDR3 DNA is TGTGCCAGCAGCCAAGAGGATGGACTAGCGGGAGGTACGCAGTATTTT. Amino acids: CASSQEDGLAGGTQYF.